The 18 T cell receptor beta chains in this list originate from one sample, sequenced in a study of T-cell reconstitution after alpha-beta-depleted transplantation in children. Preparing the TCRbeta library involved the use of unique molecular identifiers. MiXCR, applied by TCRdb to the PCR reads, yields one record per CDR3 protein. This table has hundreds of thousands of distinct CDR3 sequences, about 11% appearing once. The source material was PBMCs from the stem cell graft donor, sampled from the stem cell graft. The receptors originated from a human donor who donated a stem cell graft to a child with acute myeloid leukemia.

The rearrangement links TRBV27 to TRBJ2-1; D is perhaps TRBD2 (6 bases). Germline-derived CDR1 and CDR2 are MNHEY and SMNVEV (reference sequence). This CDR3 is built from 16 residues. With 1 base removed from V and 0 bases from J, the gap between germline ends came to 10 bases. The CDR3 loop is CASSLWRGYSYNEQFF. CDR3 nucleotide sequence: TGTGCCAGCAGTTTATGGCGGGGATACTCCTACAATGAGCAGTTCTTC.

This clonotype has ten or more counts. The CDR3 DNA reads as TGTGCCAGCAGCTTAGATAACAGGGGCAATGAGCAGTTCTTC. Translation gives CASSLDNRGNEQFF. This rearrangement joins TRBV7-2 to TRBJ2-1; 7 nucleotides line up with TRBD1. Germline-derived CDR1 and CDR2 are SGHTA and FQGNSA. Germline trimming cut 1 base from V and 6 bases from J; bases unmatched to any gene: 3. The CDR3 is made up of 14 amino acids.

This clonotype was picked up a small number of times. V usage is TRBV4-3 and J usage is TRBJ2-7; D may be TRBD1 (5 bases). Germline V CDR1 and CDR2: LGHNA, YSLEER. V was cut by 3 bases and J by 0 bases, with 9 bases left in between. The CDR3 is made up of 14 amino acids. CDR3 amino acids: CASSQQGLSYEQYF. DNA for the CDR3: TGCGCCAGCAGCCAGCAGGGCCTCTCCTACGAGCAGTACTTC.

This clonotype was counted only a few times. This sequence joins TRBV25-1 and TRBJ2-1, with 8 bases lining up with TRBD1. This CDR3 contains 15 residues. After removal of 2 bases from V and 5 bases from J, the junction contained 5 bases not matched to a gene. Germline assignment: CDR1 MGHDK and CDR2 SYGVNS. The CDR3 DNA follows: TGTGCCAGCAGTGAAAGGACAGGGAATAACAATGAGCAGTTCTTC. This translates into CASSERTGNNNEQFF.

This clonotype has a count of ten or more. The rearrangement uses TRBV6-2 or TRBV6-3 and TRBJ1-5; D is unclear. Germline V CDR1 and CDR2: MNHEY, SVGEGT. V gave up 2 bases and J gave up 0 bases, with 5 bases separating them. The CDR3 has 14 residues. The CDR3 DNA reads as TGTGCCAGCAGTTACGGCGGTAGCAATCAGCCCCAGCATTTT. Translation gives CASSYGGSNQPQHF.

This clonotype was recorded many times. The J gene is TRBJ2-1, the V gene TRBV28, with a tentative D call TRBD2 (6 bases). The CDR3 is made up of 18 amino acids. V gave up 5 bases and J gave up 0 bases, with 20 bases separating them. Per germline, CDR1 MDHEN and CDR2 SYDVKM. DNA for the CDR3: TGTGCCAGCAGTACCCTCGTCGGGAGTACAGGCTCCTACAATGAGCAGTTCTTC. Residues: CASSTLVGSTGSYNEQFF. The full variable domain, in which reference TRBV28 and TRBJ2-1 provide the parts outside the CDR3, is DVKVTQSSRYLVKRTGEKVFLECVQDMDHENMFWYRQDPGLGLRLIYFSYDVKMKEKGDIPEGYSVSREKKERFSLILESASTNQTSMYLCASSTLVGSTGSYNEQFFGPGTRLTVL.

The chain carries TRBV19 and TRBJ1-5; D not resolved. Germline values: CDR1 LNHDA, CDR2 SQIVND (reference sequence). V was pared by 5 bases and J by 3 bases, with 11 bases between. The CDR3 has 14 amino acids. CDR3 amino acids: CASSGRSANQPQHF. The CDR3 nucleotides are TGTGCCAGTAGTGGACGGAGCGCCAATCAGCCCCAGCATTTT. The whole variable domain, filled in from reference TRBV19 and TRBJ1-5, reads DGGITQSPKYLFRKEGQNVTLSCEQNLNHDAMYWYRQDPGQGLRLIYYSQIVNDFQKGDIAEGYSVSREKKESFPLTVTSAQKNPTAFYLCASSGRSANQPQHFGDGTRLSIL.

This clonotype was detected only a few times. The chain joins TRBV6-2 or TRBV6-3 to TRBJ2-7; 13 bases line up with TRBD2. J was trimmed by 4 bases and V by 6 bases; bases with no gene match: 9. Germline V gives CDR1 MNHEY, CDR2 SVGEGT. The CDR3 has 16 residues. DNA for the CDR3: TGTGCCAGCAGCAATCGAGGACTAGCGGGAGCTTACGAGCAGTACTTC. Amino acid sequence: CASSNRGLAGAYEQYF.

Many counts were recorded for this clonotype. The chain recombines TRBV5-1 with TRBJ2-1; weak D call: TRBD2 (5 bases). Germline V gene lookup returns CDR1 SGHRS and CDR2 YFSETQ. Trimming took 4 bases from V and 5 from J, leaving 13 bases between them. The CDR3 consists of 14 residues. The CDR3 DNA is TGCGCCAGCAGCCCCCGGGGAGCGGACAATGAGCAGTTCTTC. Its translation: CASSPRGADNEQFF.

This clonotype was counted between two and nine times. The gene calls are TRBV7-9 and TRBJ1-1; possible D gene TRBD1, 5 bases. Trimming removed 5 bases at V and 4 bases at J, with 14 bases between. CDR3 length: 14 residues. CDR1 is SEHNR, CDR2 FQNEAQ, per germline (reference sequence). CDR3 in DNA: TGTGCCAGCAGCCCGGGGGGAGGGTCCACTGAAGCTTTCTTT. It encodes CASSPGGGSTEAFF.

In its sample, this clonotype was seen a few times. The V and J genes are TRBV5-5 and TRBJ2-7, with D perhaps matching TRBD1 (6 bases). Per the germline V gene, CDR1 is SGHKS and CDR2 is YYEKEE (reference sequence). There are 17 residues in the CDR3. V shed 2 bases and J shed 2 bases, with 20 bases lying between them. The CDR3 region is CASSLAPQGYSTYEQYF. Written as DNA, the CDR3 is TGTGCCAGCAGCTTAGCACCACAGGGCTATTCTACCTACGAGCAGTACTTC. The whole variable domain, filled in from reference TRBV5-5 and TRBJ2-7, reads DAGVTQSPTHLIKTRGQQVTLRCSPISGHKSVSWYQQVLGQGPQFIFQYYEKEERGRGNFPDRFSARQFPNYSSELNVNALLLGDSALYLCASSLAPQGYSTYEQYFGPGTRLTVT.

Points on this clonotype: A much larger clone lies a single base off, so this may be a read error. The rearrangement uses TRBV24-1 and TRBJ2-7, with D possibly TRBD2 on 6 matching bases. This CDR3 region has 14 residues. Germline V gene lookup returns CDR1 KGHDR and CDR2 SFDVKD. CDR3 residues: CATIDLAVPYEQYF. Here the CDR3 DNA reads TGTGCCACCATTGATTTAGCGGTACCCTACGAGCAGTACTTC.

The rearrangement joins TRBV2 to TRBJ1-6, with D possibly matching TRBD1 (6 bases). The CDR3 contains 16 residues. Germline CDR1 and CDR2: SNHLY and FYNNEI. Trimming removed 3 bases from V and 7 bases from J, with 16 bases in between. The CDR3 DNA sequence: TGTGCCAGCAGTGACGTGCCCACAGGGTTCAATTCACCCCTCCACTTT. Its protein product is CASSDVPTGFNSPLHF.

This clonotype has at least ten counts. V and J are TRBV24-1 and TRBJ2-5; 15 bases match TRBD2. Germline V gene lookup returns CDR1 KGHDR and CDR2 SFDVKD. The ends lost 3 bases at V and 4 bases at J; junction bases unmatched: 2. CDR3 length: 16 residues. The CDR3 is CATSDPGLAGGETQYF. DNA for the CDR3: TGTGCCACCAGTGATCCGGGACTAGCGGGAGGAGAGACCCAGTACTTC.

This rearrangement joins TRBV4-2 to TRBJ1-1; no firm D call. The CDR3 covers 16 residues. The germline CDR1 and CDR2 sequences are LGHNA and YNFKEQ. V lost 6 bases and J 1 base, leaving 18 bases between the germline ends. DNA of the CDR3: TGTGCCAGCAGACCAGGCCCAGAGCGGAAGAACACTGAAGCTTTCTTT. Translated, it gives CASRPGPERKNTEAFF.

This clonotype has just a few counts. The chain couples TRBV6-2 or TRBV6-3 to TRBJ2-5, with 7 bases matching TRBD2. Germline trimming cut 2 bases from V and 0 bases from J; bases unmatched to any gene: 6. CDR3 length: 16 amino acids. CDR1 and CDR2 from the germline V gene are MNHEY and SVGEGT. CDR3 bases: TGTGCCAGCAGTTACGAGGGAGGGCCCGACCAAGAGACCCAGTACTTC. Its protein is CASSYEGGPDQETQYF.

This clonotype appeared a single time. The chain has TRBV5-1 and TRBJ1-2; 7 bases line up with TRBD1. V dropped 3 bases and J dropped 4; count of bases not matched to a gene: 6. The CDR3 sequence is 14 residues long. Germline V gene sequence: CDR1 SGHRS, CDR2 YFSETQ. This CDR3 reads CASSSGQVRYGYTF. The CDR3 bases are TGCGCCAGCAGCTCCGGACAGGTCCGCTATGGCTACACCTTC.

This clonotype was seen only a few times. The chain couples TRBV25-1 to TRBJ2-1; D possibly corresponds to TRBD2 (5 bases). Trimming left V 3 bases short and J 0 bases short, with 9 bases between. Germline CDR1 reads MGHDK; CDR2 reads SYGVNS. The CDR3 has 15 residues. The CDR3 region has the DNA TGTGCCAGCAGTGATCCCGGACTCTCCTACAATGAGCAGTTCTTC. The encoded protein is CASSDPGLSYNEQFF.